The subject of this entry is one T cell receptor beta chain. Its antigen is as yet unknown. The source of the sample is a study of beta chain features in type 1 diabetes. Study-wide context: Examination covered some 99,000,000 sorted cells spanning all samples. General observations from the study: TCRB CDR3s from Type 1 diabetes patients were moderately but significantly shorter in all four CD4+ subsets. Reads derived from cDNA could over-represent cells showing high TCR expression. Junctions at VDJ sites from type 1 diabetes patients had fewer insertions and more deletions.

Reverse transcription of all isolated RNA meant that expressed TCRB transcripts were sequenced. The repertoire was sequenced with immunoSEQ multiplex PCR; TCRdb's copy has only in-frame clones and lacks some. The data contain about 340,000 clones, about a tenth of them singletons. Cell sorting via CD45RO/CCR7/CD25/CD127/CD95/CD27 was performed to obtain CD4+ naive, central memory, regulatory and stem cell-like memory cells. The sequence derives from a man aged 25 to 45 with type 1 diabetes. The sample taken for sequencing was central memory CD4+ T cells from blood.

CDR3 in amino acids: CASSLDSSGGTNTQYF. CDR3 sequence (DNA): TGCGCCAGCAGCTTGGACTCTAGCGGGGGGACTAATACGCAGTATTTT. The rearrangement links TRBV5-1 to TRBJ2-3, with 11 bases that match TRBD2. Germline CDR1 SGHRS, CDR2 YFSETQ. This CDR3 contains 16 residues. Losses at the gene ends were 0 bases for V and 7 bases for J; bases not matched to a gene: 7.